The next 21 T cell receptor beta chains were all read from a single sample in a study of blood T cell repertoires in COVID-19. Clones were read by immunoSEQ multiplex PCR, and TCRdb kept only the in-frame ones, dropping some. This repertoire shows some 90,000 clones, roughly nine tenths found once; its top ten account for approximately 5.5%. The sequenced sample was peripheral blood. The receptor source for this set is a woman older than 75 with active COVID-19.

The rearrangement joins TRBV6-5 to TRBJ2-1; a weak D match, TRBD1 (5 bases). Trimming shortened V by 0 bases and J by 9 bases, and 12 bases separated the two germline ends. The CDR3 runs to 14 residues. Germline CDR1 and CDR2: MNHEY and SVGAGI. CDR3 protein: CASSYSGQGGEQFF. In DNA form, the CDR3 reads TGTGCCAGCAGTTACTCTGGGCAGGGCGGTGAGCAGTTCTTC.

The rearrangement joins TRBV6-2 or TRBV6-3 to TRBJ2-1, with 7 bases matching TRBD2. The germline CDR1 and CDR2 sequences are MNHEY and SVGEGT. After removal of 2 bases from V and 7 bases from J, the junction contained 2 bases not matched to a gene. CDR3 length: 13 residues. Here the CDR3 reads CASSYGGGNEQFF. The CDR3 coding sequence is TGTGCCAGCAGTTACGGCGGGGGAAATGAGCAGTTCTTC.

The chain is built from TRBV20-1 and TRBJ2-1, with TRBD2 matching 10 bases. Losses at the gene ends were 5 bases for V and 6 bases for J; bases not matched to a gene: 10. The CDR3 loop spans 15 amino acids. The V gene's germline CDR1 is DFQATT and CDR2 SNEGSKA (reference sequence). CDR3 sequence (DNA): TGCAGTGCTGGTGGCCGGACTAGCGGTAGCAATGAGCAGTTCTTC. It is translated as CSAGGRTSGSNEQFF.

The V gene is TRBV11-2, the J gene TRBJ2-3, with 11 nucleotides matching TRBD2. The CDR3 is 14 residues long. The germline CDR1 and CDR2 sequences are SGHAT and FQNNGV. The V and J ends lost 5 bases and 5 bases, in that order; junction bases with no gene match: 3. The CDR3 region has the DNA TGTGCCAGCAGCCTCGGACTAGCGGGAGATACGCAGTATTTT. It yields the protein CASSLGLAGDTQYF.

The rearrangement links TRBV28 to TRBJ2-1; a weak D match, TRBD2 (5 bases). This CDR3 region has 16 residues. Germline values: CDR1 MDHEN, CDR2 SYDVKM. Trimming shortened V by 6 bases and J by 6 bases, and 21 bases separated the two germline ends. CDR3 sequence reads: CASRPNHSSGPNEQFF. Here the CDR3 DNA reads TGTGCCAGCAGACCAAACCACTCAAGCGGCCCCAATGAGCAGTTCTTC.

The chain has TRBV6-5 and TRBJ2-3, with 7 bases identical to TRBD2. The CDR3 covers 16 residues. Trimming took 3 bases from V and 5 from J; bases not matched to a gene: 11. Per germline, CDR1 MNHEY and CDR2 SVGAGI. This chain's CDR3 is CASSYSGLDSIDTQYF. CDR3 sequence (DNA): TGTGCCAGCAGTTATTCAGGACTAGATTCAATAGATACGCAGTATTTT.

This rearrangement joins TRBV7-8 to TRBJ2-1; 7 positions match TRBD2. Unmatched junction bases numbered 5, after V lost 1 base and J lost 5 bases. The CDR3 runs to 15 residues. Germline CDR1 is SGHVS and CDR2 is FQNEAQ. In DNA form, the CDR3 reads TGTGCCAGCAGCTTAGAACTAGCGCTAAACAATGAGCAGTTCTTC. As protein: CASSLELALNNEQFF.

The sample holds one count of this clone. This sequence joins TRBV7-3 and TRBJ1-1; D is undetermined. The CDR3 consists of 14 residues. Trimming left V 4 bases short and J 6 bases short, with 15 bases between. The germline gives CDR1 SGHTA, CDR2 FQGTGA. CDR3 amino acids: CASSSTASDPEAFF. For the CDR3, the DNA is TGTGCCAGCAGCTCCACAGCCTCGGATCCTGAAGCTTTCTTT.

CDR3 in DNA: TGTGCCAGCAGGGGACAGGCTTACGCGTACAATGAGCAGTTCTTC. Amino acids: CASRGQAYAYNEQFF. This chain links TRBV7-2 with TRBJ2-1; TRBD1 aligns across 8 bases. V shed 6 bases, J shed 4 bases, and the junction held 8 bases outside the gene matches. Germline lookup yields CDR1 SGHTA and CDR2 FQGNSA. This CDR3 contains 15 residues. The variable domain in full, completed from reference TRBV7-2 and TRBJ2-1, reads GAGVSQSPSNKVTEKGKDVELRCDPISGHTALYWYRQSLGQGLEFLIYFQGNSAPDKSGLPSDRFSAERTGGSVSTLTIQRTQQEDSAVYLCASRGQAYAYNEQFFGPGTRLTVL.

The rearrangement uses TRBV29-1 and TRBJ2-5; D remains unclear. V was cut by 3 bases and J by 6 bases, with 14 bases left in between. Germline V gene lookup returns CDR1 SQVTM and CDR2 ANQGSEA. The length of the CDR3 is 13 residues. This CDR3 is CSVDLLGGKTQYF. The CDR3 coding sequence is TGCAGCGTTGATCTCCTAGGTGGAAAGACCCAGTACTTC.

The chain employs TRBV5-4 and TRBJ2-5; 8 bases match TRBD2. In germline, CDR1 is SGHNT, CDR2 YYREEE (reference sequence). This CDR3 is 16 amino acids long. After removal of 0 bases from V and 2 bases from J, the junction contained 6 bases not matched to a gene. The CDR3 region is CASSLGAGGGQETQYF. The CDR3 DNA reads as TGTGCCAGCAGCTTGGGGGCCGGCGGGGGGCAAGAGACCCAGTACTTC.

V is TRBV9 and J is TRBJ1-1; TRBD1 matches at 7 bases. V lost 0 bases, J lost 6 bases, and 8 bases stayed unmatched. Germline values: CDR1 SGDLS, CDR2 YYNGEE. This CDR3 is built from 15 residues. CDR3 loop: CASSVAGGRGSEAFF. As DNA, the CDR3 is TGTGCCAGCAGCGTAGCAGGGGGGCGAGGATCTGAAGCTTTCTTT.

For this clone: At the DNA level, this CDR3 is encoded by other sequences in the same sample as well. CDR3: CASSLGLNTDTQYF. CDR3 nucleotide sequence: TGTGCCAGCAGCTTAGGGCTGAACACAGATACGCAGTATTTT. The chain recombines TRBV7-3 with TRBJ2-3; no clear D. The CDR3 length is 14 residues. Germline CDR1 and CDR2: SGHTA and FQGTGA. V dropped 2 bases and J dropped 2 bases, with 8 bases sitting between them.

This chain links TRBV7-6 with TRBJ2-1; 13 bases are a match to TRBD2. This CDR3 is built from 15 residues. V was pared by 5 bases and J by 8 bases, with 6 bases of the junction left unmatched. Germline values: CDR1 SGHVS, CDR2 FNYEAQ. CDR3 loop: CASSRTSGRVYEQFF. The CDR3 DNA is TGTGCCAGCAGCCGAACTAGCGGGAGGGTCTATGAGCAGTTCTTC.

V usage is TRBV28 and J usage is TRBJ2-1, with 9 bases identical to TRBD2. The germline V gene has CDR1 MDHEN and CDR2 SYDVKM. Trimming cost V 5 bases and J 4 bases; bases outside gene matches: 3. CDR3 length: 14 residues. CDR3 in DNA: TGTGCCAGCAGTACAGCGGGAGGATACAATGAGCAGTTCTTC. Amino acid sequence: CASSTAGGYNEQFF.

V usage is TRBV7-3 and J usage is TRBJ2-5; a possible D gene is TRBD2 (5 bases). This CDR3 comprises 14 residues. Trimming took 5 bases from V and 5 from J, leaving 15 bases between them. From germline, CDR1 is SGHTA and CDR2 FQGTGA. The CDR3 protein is CASSPRGPGETQYF. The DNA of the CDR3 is TGTGCCAGCAGCCCCCGAGGGCCGGGGGAGACCCAGTACTTC.

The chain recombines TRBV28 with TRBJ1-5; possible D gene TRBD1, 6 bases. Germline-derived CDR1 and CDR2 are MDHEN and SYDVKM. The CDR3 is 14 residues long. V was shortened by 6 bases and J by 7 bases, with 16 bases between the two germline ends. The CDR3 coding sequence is TGTGCCAGCAGCGACACAGGGTCCGGGCAGCCCCAGCATTTT. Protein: CASSDTGSGQPQHF.

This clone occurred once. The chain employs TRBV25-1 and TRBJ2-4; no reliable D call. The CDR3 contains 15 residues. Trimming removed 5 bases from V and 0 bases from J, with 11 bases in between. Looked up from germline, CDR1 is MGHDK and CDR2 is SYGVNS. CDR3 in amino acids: CASSPRRVAKNIQYF. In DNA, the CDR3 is TGTGCCAGCAGTCCTCGGAGAGTAGCCAAAAACATTCAGTACTTC.

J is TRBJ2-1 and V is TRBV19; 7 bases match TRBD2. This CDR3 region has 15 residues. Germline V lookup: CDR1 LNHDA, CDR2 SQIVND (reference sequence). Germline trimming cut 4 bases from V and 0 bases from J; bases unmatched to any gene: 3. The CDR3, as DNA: TGTGCCAGTAGTACTAGCGGAGGCTCCTACAATGAGCAGTTCTTC. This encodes CASSTSGGSYNEQFF.

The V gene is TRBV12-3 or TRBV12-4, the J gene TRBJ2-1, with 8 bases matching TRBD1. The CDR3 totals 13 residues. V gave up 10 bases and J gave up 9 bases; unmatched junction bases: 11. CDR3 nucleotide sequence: TGTGCCACCGTCCCGGGACAGGTGGGTGAGCAGTTCTTC. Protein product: CATVPGQVGEQFF.

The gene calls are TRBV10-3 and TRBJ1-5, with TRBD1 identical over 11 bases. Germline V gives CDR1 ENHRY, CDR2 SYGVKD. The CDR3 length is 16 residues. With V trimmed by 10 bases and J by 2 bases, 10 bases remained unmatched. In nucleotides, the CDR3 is TGTGCCAGCGGGACAGGGGGAGTGAGTGGCAATCAGCCCCAGCATTTT. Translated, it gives CASGTGGVSGNQPQHF.